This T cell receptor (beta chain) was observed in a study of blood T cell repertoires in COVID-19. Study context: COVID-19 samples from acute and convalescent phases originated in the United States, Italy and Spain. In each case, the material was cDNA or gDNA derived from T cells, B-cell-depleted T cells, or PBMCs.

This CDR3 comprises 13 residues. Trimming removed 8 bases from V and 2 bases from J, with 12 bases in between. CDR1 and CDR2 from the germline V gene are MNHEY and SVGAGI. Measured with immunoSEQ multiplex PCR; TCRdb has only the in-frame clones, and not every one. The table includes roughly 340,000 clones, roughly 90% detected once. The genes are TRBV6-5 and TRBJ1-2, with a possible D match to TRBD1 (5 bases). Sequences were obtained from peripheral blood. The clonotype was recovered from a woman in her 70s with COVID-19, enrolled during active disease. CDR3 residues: CASGNNRNYGYTF. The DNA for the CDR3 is TGTGCCAGCGGAAATAACAGGAACTATGGCTACACCTTC.